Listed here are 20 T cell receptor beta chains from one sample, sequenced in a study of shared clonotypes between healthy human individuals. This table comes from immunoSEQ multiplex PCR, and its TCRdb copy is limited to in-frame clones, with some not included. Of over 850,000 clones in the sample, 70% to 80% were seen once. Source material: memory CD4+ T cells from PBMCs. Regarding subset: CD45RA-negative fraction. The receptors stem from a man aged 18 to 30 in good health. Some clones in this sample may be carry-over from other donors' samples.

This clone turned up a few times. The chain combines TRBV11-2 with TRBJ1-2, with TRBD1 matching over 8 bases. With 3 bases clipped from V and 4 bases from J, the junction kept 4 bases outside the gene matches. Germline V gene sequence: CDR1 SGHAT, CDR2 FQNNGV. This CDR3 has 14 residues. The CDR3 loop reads CASSFGTGPYGYTF. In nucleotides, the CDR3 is TGTGCCAGCAGCTTCGGGACAGGCCCCTATGGCTACACCTTC.

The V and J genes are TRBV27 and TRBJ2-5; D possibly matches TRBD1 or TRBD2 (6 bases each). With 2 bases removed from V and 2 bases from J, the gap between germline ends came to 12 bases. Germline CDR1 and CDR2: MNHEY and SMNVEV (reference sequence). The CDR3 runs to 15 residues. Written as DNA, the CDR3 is TGTGCCAGCAGTTTACGGAGGGGGACTCAAGAGACCCAGTACTTC. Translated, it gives CASSLRRGTQETQYF.

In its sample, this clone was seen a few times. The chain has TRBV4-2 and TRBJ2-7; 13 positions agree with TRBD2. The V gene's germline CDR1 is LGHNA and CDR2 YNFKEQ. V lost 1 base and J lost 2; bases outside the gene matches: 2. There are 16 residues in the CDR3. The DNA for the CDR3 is TGTGCCAGCAGCCAAGGGACTAGCGGGAGCGCCTACGAGCAGTACTTC. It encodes CASSQGTSGSAYEQYF.

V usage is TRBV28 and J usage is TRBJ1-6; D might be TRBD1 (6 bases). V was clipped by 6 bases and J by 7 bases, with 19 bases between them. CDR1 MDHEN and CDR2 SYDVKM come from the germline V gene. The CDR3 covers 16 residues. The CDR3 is CASRKYKQGGNSPLHF. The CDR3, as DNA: TGTGCCAGCAGAAAATACAAACAGGGAGGAAATTCACCCCTCCACTTT.

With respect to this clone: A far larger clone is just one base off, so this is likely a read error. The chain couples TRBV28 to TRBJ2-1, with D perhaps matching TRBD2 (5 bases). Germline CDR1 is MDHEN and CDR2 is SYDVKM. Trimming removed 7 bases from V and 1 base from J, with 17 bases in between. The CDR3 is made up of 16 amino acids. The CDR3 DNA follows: TGTGCCAGCAATTACCCTCACGGAGGTTCCTACAATGAGCAGTTCTTC. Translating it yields CASNYPHGGSYNEQFF.

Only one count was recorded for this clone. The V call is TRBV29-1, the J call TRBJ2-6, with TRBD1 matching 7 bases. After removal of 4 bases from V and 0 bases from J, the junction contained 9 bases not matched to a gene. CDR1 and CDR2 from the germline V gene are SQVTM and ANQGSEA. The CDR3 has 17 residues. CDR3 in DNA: TGCAGCGTTGGCCACCGGGACAGAAGCTCTGGGGCCAACGTCCTGACTTTC. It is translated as CSVGHRDRSSGANVLTF.

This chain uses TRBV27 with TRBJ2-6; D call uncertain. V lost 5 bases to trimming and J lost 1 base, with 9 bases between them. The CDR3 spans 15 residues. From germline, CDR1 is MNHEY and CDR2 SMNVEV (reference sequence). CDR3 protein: CASSPGLSGANVLTF. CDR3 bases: TGTGCCAGCAGTCCCGGGCTATCTGGGGCCAACGTCCTGACTTTC.

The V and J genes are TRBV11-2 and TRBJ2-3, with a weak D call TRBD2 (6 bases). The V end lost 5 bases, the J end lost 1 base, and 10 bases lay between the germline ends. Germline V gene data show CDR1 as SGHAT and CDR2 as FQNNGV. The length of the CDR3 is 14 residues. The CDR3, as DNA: TGTGCCAGCAGCACGGGACTCGGCACAGATACGCAGTATTTT. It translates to CASSTGLGTDTQYF.

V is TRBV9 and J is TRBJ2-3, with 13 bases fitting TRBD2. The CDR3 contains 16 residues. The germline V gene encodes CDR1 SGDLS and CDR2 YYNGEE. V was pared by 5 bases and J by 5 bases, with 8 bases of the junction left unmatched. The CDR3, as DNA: TGTGCCAGCAGTTCGGAAGGGACTAGCGGGATAGATACGCAGTATTTT. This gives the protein CASSSEGTSGIDTQYF. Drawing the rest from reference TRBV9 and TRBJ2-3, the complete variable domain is DSGVTQTPKHLITATGQRVTLRCSPRSGDLSVYWYQQSLDQGLQFLIQYYNGEERAKGNILERFSAQQFPDLHSELNLSSLELGDSALYFCASSSEGTSGIDTQYFGPGTRLTVL.

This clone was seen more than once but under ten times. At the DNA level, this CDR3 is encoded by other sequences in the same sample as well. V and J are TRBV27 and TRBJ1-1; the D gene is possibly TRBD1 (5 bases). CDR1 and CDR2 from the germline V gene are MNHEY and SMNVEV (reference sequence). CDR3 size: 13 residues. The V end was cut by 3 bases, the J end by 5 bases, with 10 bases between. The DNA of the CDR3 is TGTGCCAGCAGTTTCAGGGCGGGGACTGAAGCTTTCTTT. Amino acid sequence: CASSFRAGTEAFF.

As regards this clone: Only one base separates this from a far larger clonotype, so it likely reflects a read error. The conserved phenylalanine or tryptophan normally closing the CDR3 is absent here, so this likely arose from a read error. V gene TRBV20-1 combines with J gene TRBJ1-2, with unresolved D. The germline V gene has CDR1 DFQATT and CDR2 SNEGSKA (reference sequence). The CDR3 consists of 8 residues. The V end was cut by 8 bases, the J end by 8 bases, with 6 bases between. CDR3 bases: TGCAGTCTAGGAGGCTACACCGTC. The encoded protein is CSLGGYTV.

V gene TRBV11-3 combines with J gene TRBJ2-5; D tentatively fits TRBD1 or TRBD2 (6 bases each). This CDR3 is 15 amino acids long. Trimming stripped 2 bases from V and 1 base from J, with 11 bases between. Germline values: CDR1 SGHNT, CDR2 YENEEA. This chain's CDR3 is CASSLREGGQETQYF. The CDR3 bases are TGTGCCAGCAGCTTACGAGAGGGGGGCCAAGAGACCCAGTACTTC. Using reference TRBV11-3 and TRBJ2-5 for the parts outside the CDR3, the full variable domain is EAGVVQSPRYKIIEKKQPVAFWCNPISGHNTLYWYLQNLGQGPELLIRYENEEAVDDSQLPKDRFSAERLKGVDSTLKIQPAELGDSAVYLCASSLREGGQETQYFGPGTRLLVL.

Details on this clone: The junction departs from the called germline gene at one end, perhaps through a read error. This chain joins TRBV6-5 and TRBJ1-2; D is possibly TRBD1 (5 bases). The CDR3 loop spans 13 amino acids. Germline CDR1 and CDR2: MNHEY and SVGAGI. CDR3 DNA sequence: TGTGCCAGCAGTTACTCGATTAGTGGGACGAAGTCCTTC. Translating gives CASSYSISGTKSF.

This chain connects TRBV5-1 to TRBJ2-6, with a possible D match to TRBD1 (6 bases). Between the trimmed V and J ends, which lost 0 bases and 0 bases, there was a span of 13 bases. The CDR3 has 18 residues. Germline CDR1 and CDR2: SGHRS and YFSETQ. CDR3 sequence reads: CASSLGSGAASGANVLTF. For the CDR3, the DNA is TGCGCCAGCAGCTTGGGGTCAGGGGCTGCCTCTGGGGCCAACGTCCTGACTTTC.

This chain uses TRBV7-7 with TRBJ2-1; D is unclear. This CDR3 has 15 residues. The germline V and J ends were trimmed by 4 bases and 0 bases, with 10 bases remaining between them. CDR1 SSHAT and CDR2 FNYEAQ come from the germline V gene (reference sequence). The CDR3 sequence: CASSYDWRSYNEQFF. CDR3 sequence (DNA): TGTGCCAGCAGCTACGACTGGCGCTCCTACAATGAGCAGTTCTTC.

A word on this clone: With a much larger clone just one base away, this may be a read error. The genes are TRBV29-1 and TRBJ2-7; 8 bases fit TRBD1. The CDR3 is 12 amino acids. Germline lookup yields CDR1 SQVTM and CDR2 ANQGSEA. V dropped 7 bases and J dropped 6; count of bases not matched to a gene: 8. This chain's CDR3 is CSGGTGGLEQYF. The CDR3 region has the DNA TGCAGCGGGGGGACAGGCGGACTCGAGCAGTACTTC.

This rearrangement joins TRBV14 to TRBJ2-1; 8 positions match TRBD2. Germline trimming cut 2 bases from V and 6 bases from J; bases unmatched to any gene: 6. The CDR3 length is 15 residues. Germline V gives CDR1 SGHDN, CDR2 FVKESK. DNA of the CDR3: TGTGCCAGCAGCCAATTAAGCGGGAGTGGCAATGAGCAGTTCTTC. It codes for CASSQLSGSGNEQFF.

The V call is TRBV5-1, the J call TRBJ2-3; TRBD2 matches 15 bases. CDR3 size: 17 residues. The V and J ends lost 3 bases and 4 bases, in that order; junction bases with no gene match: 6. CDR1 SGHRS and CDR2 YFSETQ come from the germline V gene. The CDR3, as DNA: TGCGCCAGCAGCTCGGGACTAGCGGGAGGTCTTGCAGATACGCAGTATTTT. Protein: CASSSGLAGGLADTQYF.

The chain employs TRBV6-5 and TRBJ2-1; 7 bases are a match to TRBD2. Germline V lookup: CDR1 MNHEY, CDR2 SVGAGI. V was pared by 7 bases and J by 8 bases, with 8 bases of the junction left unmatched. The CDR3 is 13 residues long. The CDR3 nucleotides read TGTGCCAGCATCCCCCGGGAGGCAGATGAGCAGTTCTTC. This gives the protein CASIPREADEQFF.

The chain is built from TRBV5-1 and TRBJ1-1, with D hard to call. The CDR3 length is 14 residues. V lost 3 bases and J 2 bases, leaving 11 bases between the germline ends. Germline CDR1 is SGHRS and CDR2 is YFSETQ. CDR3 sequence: CASSSDWGNTEAFF. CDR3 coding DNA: TGCGCCAGCAGCTCGGATTGGGGAAACACTGAAGCTTTCTTT.